This TCR beta chain was found in a study of T-cell reconstitution after alpha-beta-depleted transplantation in children. V was pared by 5 bases and J by 5 bases, with 18 bases between. Per the germline V gene, CDR1 is SGHAT and CDR2 is FQNNGV. This CDR3 comprises 15 residues. TCRbeta library construction was performed incorporating unique molecular identifiers. TCRdb reprocessed the PCR reads via MiXCR and lists one record per CDR3 protein. The table has hundreds of thousands of distinct CDR3 sequences, 8% to 9.5% seen once. The material was PBMCs from the stem cell graft donor, obtained from the stem cell graft. The clonotype comes from a human donor who donated a stem cell graft to a child with acute lymphoblastic leukemia. The chain has TRBV11-2 and TRBJ2-5, with TRBD1 as a possible D gene (5 bases). DNA for the CDR3: TGTGCCAGCAGCCCTGTTGGGGCAGGGTCGGAGACCCAGTACTTC. Encoded protein: CASSPVGAGSETQYF.